Shown below are 11 T cell receptor beta chains from a single sample sequenced in a study of Ad26.COV2.S vaccination and SARS-CoV-2 variants. Treatment noted: over 15 received Ad26.COV2.S at low or high dose, single or two shots; several received placebo; per-sample allocation not given. It was on day 63 after the first vaccine or placebo injection that samples were taken. Measured with immunoSEQ multiplex PCR; TCRdb has only the in-frame clones, and not every one. The sample carries roughly 320,000 clones, 80% to 90% recorded once. This specimen was peripheral blood, taken in a trial of Ad26.COV2.S vaccine versus placebo. The source of these receptors is a person between 18 and 65 years old who received the Ad26.COV2.S COVID-19 vaccine or a placebo.

This chain links TRBV30 with TRBJ1-5; D not certain. Trimming took off 0 bases at V and 5 bases at J, with 8 bases between the two ends. The CDR3 is 13 residues long. The germline V gene has CDR1 GTSNPN and CDR2 SVGIG (reference sequence). CDR3 in DNA: TGTGCCTGGAGTGTACGGCAGGATCAGCCCCAGCATTTT. It yields the protein CAWSVRQDQPQHF.

This clone was recorded only once. The DNA of the CDR3 is TGTGCCAGCAGCTTATCGCCTCGGAGTTCACCCCTCCACTTT. The encoded protein is CASSLSPRSSPLHF. The V call is TRBV13, the J call TRBJ1-6; unclear D gene. V was cut by 2 bases and J by 9 bases, with 11 bases left in between. The CDR3 extends over 14 amino acids. From germline, CDR1 is PRHDT and CDR2 FYEKMQ (reference sequence).

This chain connects TRBV19 to TRBJ1-5; TRBD1 matches at 9 bases. The CDR3 is 12 residues long. Germline V lookup: CDR1 LNHDA, CDR2 SQIVND (reference sequence). With V trimmed by 8 bases and J by 6 bases, 2 bases remained unmatched. The CDR3 DNA follows: TGTGCCAGTGGACAGGGGCCTCAGCCCCAGCATTTT. It specifies CASGQGPQPQHF.

The CDR3 DNA is TGCGCCAGCAGCCTCACAGGGGCCACCGGGGAGCTGTTTTTT. The encoded protein is CASSLTGATGELFF. This sequence joins TRBV5-1 and TRBJ2-2, with 7 bases aligning to TRBD1. The length of the CDR3 is 14 residues. The V gene end was trimmed by 4 bases and the J gene end by 4 bases; junction bases not matched to a gene: 4. Germline V gene data show CDR1 as SGHRS and CDR2 as YFSETQ. The whole variable domain, remainder taken from reference TRBV5-1 and TRBJ2-2, is KAGVTQTPRYLIKTRGQQVTLSCSPISGHRSVSWYQQTPGQGLQFLFEYFSETQRNKGNFPGRFSGRQFSNSRSEMNVSTLELGDSALYLCASSLTGATGELFFGEGSRLTVL.

This sequence joins TRBV5-1 and TRBJ2-7, with D perhaps given as TRBD1 or TRBD2 (5 bases each). V shed 1 base and J shed 2 bases, with 22 bases lying between them. This CDR3 has 18 residues. Germline CDR1 is SGHRS and CDR2 is YFSETQ. The CDR3 DNA follows: TGCGCCAGCAGCTTGACCTCCCCCGGGACCCGACATACCTACGAGCAGTACTTC. This sequence encodes CASSLTSPGTRHTYEQYF.

The chain links TRBV6-1 to TRBJ1-3, with D perhaps TRBD1 (6 bases). Germline V gene lookup returns CDR1 MNHNS and CDR2 SASEGT. Trimming left V 2 bases short and J 4 bases short, with 9 bases between. This CDR3 region has 14 residues. The CDR3 is CASSERGQGNTIYF. DNA of the CDR3: TGTGCCAGCAGTGAACGAGGACAGGGAAACACCATATATTTT.

V is TRBV3-1 (or the pseudogene TRBV3-2) and J is TRBJ1-5; TRBD1 is a possible D gene (5 bases). The length of the CDR3 is 13 residues. CDR1 and CDR2 from the germline V gene are LGHDT and YNNKEL (reference sequence). V lost 7 bases and J lost 4, with 11 bases in between. The CDR3 region is CASTRGPNQPQHF. CDR3 nucleotides: TGTGCCAGCACCCGGGGACCAAATCAGCCCCAGCATTTT.

This clone showed up just once. The chain combines TRBV19 with TRBJ2-6; D is undetermined. Germline loops: CDR1 LNHDA, CDR2 SQIVND (reference sequence). V lost 4 bases and J lost 10, with 8 bases in between. This CDR3 has 12 residues. CDR3 loop: CASSRSSNVLTF. The CDR3 DNA reads TGTGCCAGTAGTAGAAGTTCTAACGTCCTGACTTTC.

This chain uses TRBV7-9 with TRBJ2-7; TRBD1 matches 7 bases. Germline lookup yields CDR1 SEHNR and CDR2 FQNEAQ (reference sequence). With 4 bases clipped from V and 6 bases from J, the junction kept 15 bases outside the gene matches. The length of the CDR3 is 16 residues. For the CDR3, the DNA is TGTGCCAGCAGCTCACCTACAGGGGTCCACGTCTTCGAGCAGTACTTC. This encodes CASSSPTGVHVFEQYF.

The chain combines TRBV5-1 with TRBJ1-2; D might be TRBD1 (5 bases). The germline V gene encodes CDR1 SGHRS and CDR2 YFSETQ. The V gene lost 4 bases and the J gene lost 6 bases, with 19 bases spanning the gap. This CDR3 region has 15 residues. CDR3 sequence (DNA): TGCGCCAGCAGCCCTCTCTGGGGGAAAAGTAATGGCTACACCTTC. Amino acid sequence: CASSPLWGKSNGYTF. The complete variable domain, with remaining parts taken from reference TRBV5-1 and TRBJ1-2, reads KAGVTQTPRYLIKTRGQQVTLSCSPISGHRSVSWYQQTPGQGLQFLFEYFSETQRNKGNFPGRFSGRQFSNSRSEMNVSTLELGDSALYLCASSPLWGKSNGYTFGSGTRLTVV.

The chain joins TRBV19 to TRBJ1-2; 7 positions match TRBD1. J lost 2 bases, V lost 5 bases, and 5 bases had no gene match. CDR3 length: 14 amino acids. Germline V CDR1 and CDR2: LNHDA, SQIVND (reference sequence). The CDR3 loop reads CASSPRQGNYGYTF. The CDR3 DNA sequence: TGTGCCAGTAGTCCGCGACAGGGCAACTATGGCTACACCTTC.